This T cell receptor beta chain was observed in a study of T-cell memory formation after mild COVID-19. Study conclusions and caveats: Clones that contracted from day 15 to 85 had balanced CD4/CD8; later expanders were CD4+ biased. Day 37-peaking second-wave clones had unconfirmed SARS-CoV-2 specificity.

The V segment lost 5 bases and the J segment 0 bases; nucleotides outside the gene matches: 6. The CDR3 spans 16 residues. The germline CDR1 and CDR2 sequences are KGHSH and LQKENI. One entry per CDR3 protein results from TCRdb running MiXCR on the 5' RACE reads. The table shows hundreds of thousands of distinct CDR3 sequences, with approximately 15% occurring only once. This clonotype was detected many times. Its matching antigen is unknown. Material: PBMCs or a T cell subset sorted from them (not recorded which). This clonotype was obtained from a man younger than 30 who had mild COVID-19 (a few samples of this study predate the infection). Cell type and time point are not known. This chain uses TRBV18 with TRBJ2-3; 9 bases line up with TRBD1. The CDR3 sequence is CASSAQGADSTDTQYF. In DNA form, the CDR3 reads TGTGCCAGCTCAGCACAGGGGGCGGATAGCACAGATACGCAGTATTTT.